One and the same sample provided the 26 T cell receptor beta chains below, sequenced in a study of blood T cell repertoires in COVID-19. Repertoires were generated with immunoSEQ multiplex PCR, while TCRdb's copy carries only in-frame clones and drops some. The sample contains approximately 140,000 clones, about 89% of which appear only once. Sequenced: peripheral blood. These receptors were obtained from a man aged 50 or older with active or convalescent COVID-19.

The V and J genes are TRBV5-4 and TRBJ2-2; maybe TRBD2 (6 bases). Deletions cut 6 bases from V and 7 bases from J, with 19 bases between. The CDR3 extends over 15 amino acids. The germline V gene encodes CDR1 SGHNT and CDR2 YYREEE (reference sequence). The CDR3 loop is CASTPGGAKGGELFF. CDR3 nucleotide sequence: TGTGCCAGCACCCCTGGAGGGGCGAAGGGCGGGGAGCTGTTTTTT.

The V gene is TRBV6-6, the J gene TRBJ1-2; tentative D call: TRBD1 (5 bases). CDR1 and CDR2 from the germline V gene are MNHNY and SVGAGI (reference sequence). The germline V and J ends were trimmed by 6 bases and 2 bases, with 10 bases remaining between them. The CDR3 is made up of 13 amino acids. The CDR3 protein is CASSIQANYGYTF. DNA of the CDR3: TGTGCCAGCAGCATACAGGCGAACTATGGCTACACCTTC.

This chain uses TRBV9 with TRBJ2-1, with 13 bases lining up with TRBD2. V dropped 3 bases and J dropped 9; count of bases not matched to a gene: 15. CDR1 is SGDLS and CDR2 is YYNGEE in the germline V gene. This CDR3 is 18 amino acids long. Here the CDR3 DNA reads TGTGCCAGCAGCGCTCCTACTAGCGGGGGGGCCGGGTTTAGTGAGCAGTTCTTC. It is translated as CASSAPTSGGAGFSEQFF.

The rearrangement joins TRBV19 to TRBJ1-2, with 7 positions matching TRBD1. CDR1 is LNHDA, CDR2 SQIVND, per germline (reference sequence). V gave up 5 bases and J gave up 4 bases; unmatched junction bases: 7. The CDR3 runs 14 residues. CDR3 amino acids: CASSERQGLYGYTF. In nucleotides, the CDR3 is TGTGCCAGTAGTGAGAGACAGGGCCTCTATGGCTACACCTTC.

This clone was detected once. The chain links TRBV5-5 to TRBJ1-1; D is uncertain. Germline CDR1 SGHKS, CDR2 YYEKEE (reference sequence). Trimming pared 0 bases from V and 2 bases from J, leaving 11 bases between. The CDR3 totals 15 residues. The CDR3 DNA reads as TGTGCCAGCAGCTTGGGGTCCGGGAGCAACACTGAAGCTTTCTTT. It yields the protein CASSLGSGSNTEAFF.

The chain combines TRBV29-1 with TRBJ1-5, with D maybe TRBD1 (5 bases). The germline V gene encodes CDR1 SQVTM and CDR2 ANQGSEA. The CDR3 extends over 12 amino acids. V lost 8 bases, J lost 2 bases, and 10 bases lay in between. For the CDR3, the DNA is TGCAGCCCACTGACAGGCAATCAGCCCCAGCATTTT. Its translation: CSPLTGNQPQHF.

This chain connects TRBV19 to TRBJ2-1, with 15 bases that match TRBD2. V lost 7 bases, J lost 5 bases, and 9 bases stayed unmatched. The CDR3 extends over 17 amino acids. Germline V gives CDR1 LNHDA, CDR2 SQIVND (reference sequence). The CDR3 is CASTKGLAGGMHNEQFF. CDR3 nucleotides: TGTGCCAGTACCAAGGGACTAGCGGGAGGCATGCACAATGAGCAGTTCTTC.

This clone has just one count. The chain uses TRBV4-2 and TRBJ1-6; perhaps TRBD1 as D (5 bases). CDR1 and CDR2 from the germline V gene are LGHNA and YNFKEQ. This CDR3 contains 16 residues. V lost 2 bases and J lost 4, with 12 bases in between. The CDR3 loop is CASSQSAGRYNSPLHF. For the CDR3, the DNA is TGTGCCAGCAGCCAATCAGCAGGGAGGTATAATTCACCCCTCCACTTT.

For the CDR3, the DNA is TGTGCCAGCAGCTTATTTTTCTCCCCGGGAGCAGAAGCTTTCTTT. This gives the protein CASSLFFSPGAEAFF. The chain uses TRBV11-3 and TRBJ1-1, with D uncertain. The germline gives CDR1 SGHNT, CDR2 YENEEA. The CDR3 is 15 residues long. The ends were cut back, 2 bases at V and 8 bases at J, with 18 bases in the middle.

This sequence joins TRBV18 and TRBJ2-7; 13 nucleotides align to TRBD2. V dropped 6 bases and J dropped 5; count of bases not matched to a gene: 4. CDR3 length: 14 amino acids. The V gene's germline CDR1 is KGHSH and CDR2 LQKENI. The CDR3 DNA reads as TGTGCCAGCTCCGGGACTAGCGGGATTCACGAGCAGTACTTC. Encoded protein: CASSGTSGIHEQYF.

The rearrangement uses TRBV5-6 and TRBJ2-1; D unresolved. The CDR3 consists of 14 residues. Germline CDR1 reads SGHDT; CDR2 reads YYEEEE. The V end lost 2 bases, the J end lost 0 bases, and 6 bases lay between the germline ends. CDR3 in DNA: TGTGCCAGCAGCTTTCCGAGCTCCTACAATGAGCAGTTCTTC. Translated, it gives CASSFPSSYNEQFF.

The CDR3 DNA is TGTGCCAGTAGTACCGGGACTAGCTATACCGGGGAGCTGTTTTTT. Translated, it gives CASSTGTSYTGELFF. The chain has TRBV19 and TRBJ2-2; 9 bases align to TRBD2. Germline V CDR1 and CDR2: LNHDA, SQIVND (reference sequence). The CDR3 spans 15 residues. Losses at the gene ends were 4 bases for V and 5 bases for J; bases not matched to a gene: 5.

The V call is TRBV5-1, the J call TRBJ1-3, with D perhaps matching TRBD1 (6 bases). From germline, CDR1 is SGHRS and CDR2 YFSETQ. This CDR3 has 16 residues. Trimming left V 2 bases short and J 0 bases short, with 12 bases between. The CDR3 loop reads CASSFYGDTSGNTIYF. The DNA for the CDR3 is TGCGCCAGCAGCTTCTACGGGGACACCTCTGGAAACACCATATATTTT.

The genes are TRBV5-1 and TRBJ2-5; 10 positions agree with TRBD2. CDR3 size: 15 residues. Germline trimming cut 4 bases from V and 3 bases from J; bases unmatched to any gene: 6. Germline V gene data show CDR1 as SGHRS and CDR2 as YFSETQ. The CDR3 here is CASSPGLASKETQYF. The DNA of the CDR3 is TGCGCCAGCAGCCCGGGACTAGCGAGTAAAGAGACCCAGTACTTC.

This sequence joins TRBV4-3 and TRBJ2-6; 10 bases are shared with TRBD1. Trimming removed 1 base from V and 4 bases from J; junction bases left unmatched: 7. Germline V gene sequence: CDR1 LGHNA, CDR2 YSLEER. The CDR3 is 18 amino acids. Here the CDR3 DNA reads TGCGCCAGCAGCCAAGGTGGGACAGGGGATCCCGGGGCCAACGTCCTGACTTTC. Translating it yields CASSQGGTGDPGANVLTF.

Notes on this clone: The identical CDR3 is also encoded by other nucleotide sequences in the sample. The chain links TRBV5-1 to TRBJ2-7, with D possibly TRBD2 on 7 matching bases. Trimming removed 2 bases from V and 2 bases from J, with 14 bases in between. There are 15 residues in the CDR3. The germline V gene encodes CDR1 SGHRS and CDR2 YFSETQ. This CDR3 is CASSLKGGLTYEQYF. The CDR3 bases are TGCGCCAGCAGCTTAAAGGGGGGGTTGACCTACGAGCAGTACTTC.

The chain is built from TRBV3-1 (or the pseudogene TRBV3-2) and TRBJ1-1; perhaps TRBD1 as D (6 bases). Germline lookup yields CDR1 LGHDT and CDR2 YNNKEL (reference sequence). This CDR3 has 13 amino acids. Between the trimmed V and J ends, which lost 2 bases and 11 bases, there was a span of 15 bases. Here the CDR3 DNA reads TGTGCCAGCAGCCAAAGCCGGGACAACCACGCTTTCTTT. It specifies CASSQSRDNHAFF.

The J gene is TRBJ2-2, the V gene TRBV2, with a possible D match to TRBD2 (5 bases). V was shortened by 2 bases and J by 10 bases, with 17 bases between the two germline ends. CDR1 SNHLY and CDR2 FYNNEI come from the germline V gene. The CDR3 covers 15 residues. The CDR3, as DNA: TGTGCCAGCAGTGAATCTGGCGCGCGGGTCCCGGAGCTGTTTTTT. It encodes CASSESGARVPELFF.

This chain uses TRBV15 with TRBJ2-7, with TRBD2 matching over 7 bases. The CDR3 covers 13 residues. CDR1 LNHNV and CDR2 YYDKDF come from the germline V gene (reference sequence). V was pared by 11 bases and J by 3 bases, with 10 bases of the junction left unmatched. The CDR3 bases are TGTGCCGGGGGTCGCGGGACTATCTACGAGCAGTACTTC. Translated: CAGGRGTIYEQYF.

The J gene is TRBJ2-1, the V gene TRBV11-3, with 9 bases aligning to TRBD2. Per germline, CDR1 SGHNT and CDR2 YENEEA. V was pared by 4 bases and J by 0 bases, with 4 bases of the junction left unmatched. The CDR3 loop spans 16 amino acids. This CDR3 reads CASSSGGGASYNEQFF. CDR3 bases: TGTGCCAGCAGCTCGGGCGGGGGGGCCTCCTACAATGAGCAGTTCTTC.

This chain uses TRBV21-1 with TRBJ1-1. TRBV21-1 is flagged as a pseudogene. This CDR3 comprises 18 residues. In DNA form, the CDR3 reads TGTGCCAGCAGCGCTCCTTGTGGGGGGGAAGTTATGAACACTGAAGCTTTCTTT. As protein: CASSAPCGGEVMNTEAFF.

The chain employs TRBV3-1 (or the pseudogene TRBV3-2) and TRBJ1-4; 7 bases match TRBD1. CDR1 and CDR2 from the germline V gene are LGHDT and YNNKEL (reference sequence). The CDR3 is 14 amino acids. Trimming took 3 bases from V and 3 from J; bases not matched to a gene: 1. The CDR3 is CASSHGTANEKLFF. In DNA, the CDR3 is TGTGCCAGCAGCCACGGGACAGCTAATGAAAAACTGTTTTTT.

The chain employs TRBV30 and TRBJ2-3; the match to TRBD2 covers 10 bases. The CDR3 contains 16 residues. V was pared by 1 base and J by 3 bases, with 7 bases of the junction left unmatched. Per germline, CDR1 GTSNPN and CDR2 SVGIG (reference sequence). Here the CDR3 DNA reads TGTGCCTGGAGTGGGCTAGCGGGAGTGGGGACAGATACGCAGTATTTT. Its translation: CAWSGLAGVGTDTQYF.

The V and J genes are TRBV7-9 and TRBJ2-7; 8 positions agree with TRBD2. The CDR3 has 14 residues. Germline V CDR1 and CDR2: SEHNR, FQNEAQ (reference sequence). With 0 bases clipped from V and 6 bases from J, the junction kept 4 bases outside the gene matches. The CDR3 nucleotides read TGTGCCAGCAGCTTAGCGCTGGGACTAGGCGAGCAGTACTTC. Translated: CASSLALGLGEQYF.

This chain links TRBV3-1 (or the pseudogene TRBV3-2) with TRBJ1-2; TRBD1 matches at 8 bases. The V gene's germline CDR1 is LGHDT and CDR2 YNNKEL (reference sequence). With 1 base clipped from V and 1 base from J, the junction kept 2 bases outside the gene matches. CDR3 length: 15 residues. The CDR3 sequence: CASSQAGGNNYGYTF. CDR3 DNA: TGTGCCAGCAGCCAAGCAGGGGGCAATAACTATGGCTACACCTTC.

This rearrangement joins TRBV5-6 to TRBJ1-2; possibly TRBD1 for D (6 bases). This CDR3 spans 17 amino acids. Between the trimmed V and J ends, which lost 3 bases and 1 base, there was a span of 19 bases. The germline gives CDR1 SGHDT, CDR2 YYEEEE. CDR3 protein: CASSSLRDIANNYGYTF. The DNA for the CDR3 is TGTGCCAGCAGCTCTCTTCGGGACATCGCGAATAACTATGGCTACACCTTC. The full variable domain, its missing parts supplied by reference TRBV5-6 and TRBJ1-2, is DAGVTQSPTHLIKTRGQQVTLRCSPKSGHDTVSWYQQALGQGPQFIFQYYEEEERQRGNFPDRFSGHQFPNYSSELNVNALLLGDSALYLCASSSLRDIANNYGYTFGSGTRLTVV.